These 12 T cell receptor beta chains came from one sample sequenced in a study of T cell responses to AZD1222 COVID-19 vaccine. The data were produced by immunoSEQ multiplex PCR, yet TCRdb's version contains in-frame clones alone and is incomplete. The data hold approximately 60,000 clones, with 65% to 90% observed a single time. The sequenced sample was peripheral blood, obtained on day 0 of AZD1222 vaccination. These TCRs come from an adult in good health.

This chain uses TRBV5-1 with TRBJ2-1; no clear D. This CDR3 contains 13 residues. V lost 4 bases and J lost 7, with 12 bases in between. Germline CDR1 reads SGHRS; CDR2 reads YFSETQ. The CDR3 bases are TGCGCCAGCAGCCGAGGTGTGGGAAATGAGCAGTTCTTC. Translation gives CASSRGVGNEQFF.

The J gene is TRBJ2-7, the V gene TRBV4-3, with 7 bases that match TRBD1. The CDR3 totals 14 residues. CDR1 and CDR2 from the germline V gene are LGHNA and YSLEER. The junction had 6 bases not matched to a gene; V was cut back by 1 base and J by 6 bases. The CDR3 coding sequence is TGCGCCAGCAGCCAAGTCCGACAGGGTCTCGAGCAGTACTTC. This sequence encodes CASSQVRQGLEQYF.

The table lists this clone with a few counts. The chain carries TRBV28 and TRBJ1-4; D uncertain. From germline, CDR1 is MDHEN and CDR2 SYDVKM. Trimming removed 4 bases from V and 0 bases from J, with 9 bases in between. This CDR3 has 15 amino acids. The DNA for the CDR3 is TGTGCCAGCAGTTCGGAACCAGCAACTAATGAAAAACTGTTTTTT. Protein: CASSSEPATNEKLFF.

The V and J genes are TRBV24-1 and TRBJ2-7, with TRBD1 matching 9 bases. CDR3 size: 13 residues. Germline V gene data show CDR1 as KGHDR and CDR2 as SFDVKD. The trim removed 9 bases at V and 1 base at J, leaving 3 bases unmatched. The CDR3 sequence is CATSGTGSYEQYF. CDR3 nucleotides: TGTGCCACCTCCGGGACAGGGTCCTACGAGCAGTACTTC.

This clone is large. This rearrangement joins TRBV7-8 to TRBJ2-7; 7 nucleotides agree with TRBD1. The CDR3 is 15 residues long. V lost 0 bases to trimming and J lost 0 bases; unmatched junction nucleotides: 2. Germline V gene sequence: CDR1 SGHVS, CDR2 FQNEAQ. In DNA, the CDR3 is TGTGCCAGCAGCTTAGCTTGGGACAGCTCCTACGAGCAGTACGTC. It codes for CASSLAWDSSYEQYV.

The V and J genes are TRBV7-2 and TRBJ1-2; TRBD1 agrees at 8 bases. In germline, CDR1 is SGHTA, CDR2 FQGNSA. Losses at the gene ends were 4 bases for V and 3 bases for J; bases not matched to a gene: 10. This CDR3 is built from 16 residues. The CDR3 region has the DNA TGTGCCAGCAGCTCTCAGACAGGGGTTTGGGACTATGGCTACACCTTC. Protein product: CASSSQTGVWDYGYTF.

The chain links TRBV15 to TRBJ2-5, with TRBD1 matching 8 bases. The trim removed 5 bases at V and 2 bases at J, leaving 16 bases unmatched. Germline values: CDR1 LNHNV, CDR2 YYDKDF (reference sequence). The length of the CDR3 is 18 residues. The CDR3 coding sequence is TGTGCCACCAGCGGAGCCTCCCGGGACAGGCACCCACAAGAGACCCAGTACTTC. Amino acids: CATSGASRDRHPQETQYF.

J is TRBJ1-6 and V is TRBV11-3, with D possibly being TRBD1 (6 bases). Germline V gene data show CDR1 as SGHNT and CDR2 as YENEEA. V was clipped by 5 bases and J by 0 bases, with 17 bases between them. There are 18 residues in the CDR3. CDR3 amino acids: CASSPRRQASSYNSPLHF. The CDR3 DNA reads TGTGCCAGCAGCCCCCGAAGACAGGCCAGCTCCTATAATTCACCCCTCCACTTT.

The chain recombines TRBV6-5 with TRBJ1-4, with no clear D. Germline CDR1 reads MNHEY; CDR2 reads SVGAGI. V was trimmed by 0 bases and J by 8 bases, leaving 7 bases between them. CDR3 length: 13 amino acids. The CDR3, as DNA: TGTGCCAGCAGTTACTCCGTTGGCGAAAAACTGTTTTTT. It encodes CASSYSVGEKLFF.

This sequence joins TRBV18 and TRBJ2-3; 7 positions agree with TRBD2. The CDR3 is 16 residues long. Per the germline V gene, CDR1 is KGHSH and CDR2 is LQKENI. V was pared by 6 bases and J by 9 bases, with 18 bases of the junction left unmatched. The CDR3 nucleotides read TGTGCCAGCTCGCCGGGGGGTGGCTCTGGAGGGAACACGCAGTATTTT. This translates into CASSPGGGSGGNTQYF.

The chain joins TRBV27 to TRBJ2-7; D possibly corresponds to TRBD2 (5 bases). Germline loops: CDR1 MNHEY, CDR2 SMNVEV (reference sequence). V was trimmed by 5 bases and J by 7 bases, leaving 15 bases between them. The CDR3 spans 13 residues. The CDR3 sequence: CASSMRADGEQYF. In DNA, the CDR3 is TGTGCCAGCAGTATGCGGGCCGATGGGGAGCAGTACTTC.

The chain combines TRBV18 with TRBJ1-1, with D unresolved. V was trimmed by 6 bases and J by 0 bases, leaving 11 bases between them. Germline-derived CDR1 and CDR2 are KGHSH and LQKENI. CDR3 length: 14 residues. The CDR3 here is CASSPPTVNTEAFF. In DNA, the CDR3 is TGTGCCAGCTCCCCTCCGACTGTGAACACTGAAGCTTTCTTT.